The text below deals with one TCR beta chain. The antigen remains unidentified. The sample comes from a study of OX40 agonist ivuxolimab in advanced cancers. Study-wide background: Patients were dosed with the agonistic anti-OX40 (CD134) antibody ivuxolimab. General study points: Also showing low normalized T-cell clonal expansion were some of the nonresponders. CD4+ and CD8+ T cells in blood underwent clonal expansion by week 6 at 0.1 to 3.0 mg/kg.

V lost 5 bases and J lost 3, with 11 bases in between. Germline values: CDR1 SEHNR, CDR2 FQNEAQ (reference sequence). This CDR3 is 13 amino acids long. Samples of blood were obtained at baseline, on cycle 4 day 1, and on cycle 7 day 1. Assay used: immunoSEQ multiplex PCR; TCRdb lists only in-frame clones, some missing. The profile covers about 34,000 clones, with approximately 83% appearing a single time and more than 20% taken by the ten largest. The sequence was collected from an adult with an advanced solid tumor such as melanoma, head and neck, liver or kidney cancer. The V gene is TRBV7-9, the J gene TRBJ2-7, with D perhaps matching TRBD1 (6 bases). The sequencing used CD4+ or CD8+ T cells sorted from blood, collected in a trial of the OX40 agonist ivuxolimab. CDR3 sequence reads: CASSPGQSYEQYF. CDR3 coding DNA: TGTGCCAGCAGCCCCGGACAGAGCTACGAGCAGTACTTC.